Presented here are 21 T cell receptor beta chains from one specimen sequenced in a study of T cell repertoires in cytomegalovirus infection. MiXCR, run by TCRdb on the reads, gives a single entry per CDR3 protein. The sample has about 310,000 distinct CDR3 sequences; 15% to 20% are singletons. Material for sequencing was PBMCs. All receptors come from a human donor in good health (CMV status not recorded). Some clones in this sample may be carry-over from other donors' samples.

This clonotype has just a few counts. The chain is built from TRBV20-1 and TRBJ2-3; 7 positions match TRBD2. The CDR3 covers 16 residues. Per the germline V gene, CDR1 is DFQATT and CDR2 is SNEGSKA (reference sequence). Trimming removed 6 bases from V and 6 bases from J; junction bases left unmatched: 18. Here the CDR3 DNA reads TGCAGTGCCCCAAATCCAGCGGGGTGGGTTGGGGATACGCAGTATTTT. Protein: CSAPNPAGWVGDTQYF.

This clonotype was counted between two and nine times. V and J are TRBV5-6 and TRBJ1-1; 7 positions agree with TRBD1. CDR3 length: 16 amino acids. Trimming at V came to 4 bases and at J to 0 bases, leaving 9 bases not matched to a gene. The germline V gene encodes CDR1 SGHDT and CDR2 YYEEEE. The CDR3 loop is CASSPLDRPMNTEAFF. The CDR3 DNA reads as TGTGCCAGCAGCCCGCTGGACAGGCCCATGAACACTGAAGCTTTCTTT.

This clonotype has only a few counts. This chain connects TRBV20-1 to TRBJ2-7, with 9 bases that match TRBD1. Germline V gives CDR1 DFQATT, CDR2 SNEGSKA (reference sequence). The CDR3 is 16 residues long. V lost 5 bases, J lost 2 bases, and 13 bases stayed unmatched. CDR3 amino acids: CSALFMGTGKTYEQYF. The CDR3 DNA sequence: TGCAGTGCTTTATTTATGGGGACAGGGAAAACCTACGAGCAGTACTTC.

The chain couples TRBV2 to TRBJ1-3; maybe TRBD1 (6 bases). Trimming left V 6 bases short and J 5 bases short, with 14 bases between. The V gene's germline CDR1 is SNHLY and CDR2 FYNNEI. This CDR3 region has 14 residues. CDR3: CASRAGALRNTIYF. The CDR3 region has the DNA TGTGCCAGCAGGGCGGGGGCCCTTCGAAACACCATATATTTT.

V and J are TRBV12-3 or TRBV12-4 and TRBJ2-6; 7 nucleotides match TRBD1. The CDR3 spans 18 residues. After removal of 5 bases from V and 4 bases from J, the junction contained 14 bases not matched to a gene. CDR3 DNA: TGTGCCAGCAGTACGCGCCATTCGACAGGGCCCGGGGCCAACGTCCTGACTTTC. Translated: CASSTRHSTGPGANVLTF.

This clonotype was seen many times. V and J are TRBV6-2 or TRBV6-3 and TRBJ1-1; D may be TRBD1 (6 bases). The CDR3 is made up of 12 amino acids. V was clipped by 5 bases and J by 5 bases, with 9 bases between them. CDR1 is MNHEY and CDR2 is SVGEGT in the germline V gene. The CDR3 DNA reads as TGTGCCAGCAGTAGACAGGATACTGAAGCTTTCTTT. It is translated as CASSRQDTEAFF.

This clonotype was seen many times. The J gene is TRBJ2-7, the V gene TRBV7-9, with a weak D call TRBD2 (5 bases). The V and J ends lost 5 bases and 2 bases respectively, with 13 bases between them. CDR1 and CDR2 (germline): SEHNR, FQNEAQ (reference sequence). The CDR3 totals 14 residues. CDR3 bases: TGTGCCAGCAGCAGCTGGACTGAGCCCTACGAGCAGTACTTC. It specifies CASSSWTEPYEQYF.

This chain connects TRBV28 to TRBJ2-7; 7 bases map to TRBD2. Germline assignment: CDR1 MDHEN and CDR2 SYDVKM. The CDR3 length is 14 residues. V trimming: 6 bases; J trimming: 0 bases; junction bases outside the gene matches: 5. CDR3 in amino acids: CASRLPGGSYEQYF. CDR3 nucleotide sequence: TGTGCCAGCAGGCTCCCGGGGGGCTCCTACGAGCAGTACTTC.

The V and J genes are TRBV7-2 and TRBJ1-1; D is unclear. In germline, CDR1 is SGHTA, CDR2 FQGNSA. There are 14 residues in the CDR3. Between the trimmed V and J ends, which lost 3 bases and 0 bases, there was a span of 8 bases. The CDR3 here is CASSFSTVNTEAFF. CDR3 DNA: TGTGCCAGCAGCTTCTCCACGGTGAACACTGAAGCTTTCTTT.

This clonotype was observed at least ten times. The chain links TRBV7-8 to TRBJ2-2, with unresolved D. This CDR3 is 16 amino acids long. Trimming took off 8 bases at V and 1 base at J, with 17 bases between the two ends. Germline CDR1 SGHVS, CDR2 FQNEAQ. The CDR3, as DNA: TGTGCCAGCCGCTCCCCCCCGCAGGAGAACACCGGGGAGCTGTTTTTT. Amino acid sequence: CASRSPPQENTGELFF.

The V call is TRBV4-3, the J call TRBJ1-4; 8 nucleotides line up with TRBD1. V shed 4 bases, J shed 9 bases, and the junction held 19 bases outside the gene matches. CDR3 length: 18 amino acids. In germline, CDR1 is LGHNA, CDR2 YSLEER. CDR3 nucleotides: TGCGCCAGCAGCCCCGAGACAGGGGACATCGATGGGGTGAAAAAACTGTTTTTT. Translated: CASSPETGDIDGVKKLFF.

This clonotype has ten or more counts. The CDR3 here is CASSSASPNYGYTF. The CDR3 DNA reads as TGTGCCAGCAGTTCAGCATCCCCAAACTATGGCTACACCTTC. The chain employs TRBV28 and TRBJ1-2, with D unresolved. From germline, CDR1 is MDHEN and CDR2 SYDVKM. This CDR3 spans 14 amino acids. Trimming stripped 4 bases from V and 2 bases from J, with 11 bases between.

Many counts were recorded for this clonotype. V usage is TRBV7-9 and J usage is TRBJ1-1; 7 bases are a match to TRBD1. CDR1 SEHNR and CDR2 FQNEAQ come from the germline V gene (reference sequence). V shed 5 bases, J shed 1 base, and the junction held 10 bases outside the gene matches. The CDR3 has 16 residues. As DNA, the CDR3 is TGTGCCAGCAGCACACGACAGGGTAACGGGAACACTGAAGCTTTCTTT. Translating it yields CASSTRQGNGNTEAFF. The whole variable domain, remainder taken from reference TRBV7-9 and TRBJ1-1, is DTGVSQNPRHKITKRGQNVTFRCDPISEHNRLYWYRQTLGQGPEFLTYFQNEAQLEKSRLLSDRFSAERPKGSFSTLEIQRTEQGDSAMYLCASSTRQGNGNTEAFFGQGTRLTVV.

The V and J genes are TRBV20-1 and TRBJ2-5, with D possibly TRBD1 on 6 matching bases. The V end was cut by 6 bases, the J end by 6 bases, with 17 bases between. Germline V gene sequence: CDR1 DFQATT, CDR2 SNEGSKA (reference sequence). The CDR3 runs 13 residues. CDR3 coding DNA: TGCAGTGCAAACAATCGAGACAGGAAGACCCAGTACTTC. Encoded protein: CSANNRDRKTQYF.

The CDR3 here is CASRLTGTGLSSYGYNEQFF. The DNA for the CDR3 is TGTGCCAGCAGGTTGACCGGGACAGGGCTATCGTCCTACGGCTACAATGAGCAGTTCTTC. This chain links TRBV12-3 or TRBV12-4 with TRBJ2-1; 9 positions match TRBD1. The CDR3 consists of 20 residues. The V segment lost 6 bases and the J segment 3 bases; nucleotides outside the gene matches: 21.

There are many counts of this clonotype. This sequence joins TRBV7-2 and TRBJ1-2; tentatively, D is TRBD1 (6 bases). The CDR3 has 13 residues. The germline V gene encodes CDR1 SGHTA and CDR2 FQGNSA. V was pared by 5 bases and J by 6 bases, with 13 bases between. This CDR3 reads CASSRGQSNGYTF. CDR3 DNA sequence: TGTGCCAGCAGCCGAGGACAGAGCAATGGCTACACCTTC.

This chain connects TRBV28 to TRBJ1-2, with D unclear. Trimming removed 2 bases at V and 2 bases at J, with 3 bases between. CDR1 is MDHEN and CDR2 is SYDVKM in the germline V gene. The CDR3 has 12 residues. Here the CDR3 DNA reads TGTGCCAGCAGTTTAAAGAACTATGGCTACACCTTC. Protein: CASSLKNYGYTF.

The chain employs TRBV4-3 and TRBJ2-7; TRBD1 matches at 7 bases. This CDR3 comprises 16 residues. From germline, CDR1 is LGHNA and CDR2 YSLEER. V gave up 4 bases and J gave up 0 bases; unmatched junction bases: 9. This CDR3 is CASSRRGAGGSYEQYF. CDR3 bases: TGCGCCAGCAGCCGTCGAGGGGCAGGGGGCTCCTACGAGCAGTACTTC.

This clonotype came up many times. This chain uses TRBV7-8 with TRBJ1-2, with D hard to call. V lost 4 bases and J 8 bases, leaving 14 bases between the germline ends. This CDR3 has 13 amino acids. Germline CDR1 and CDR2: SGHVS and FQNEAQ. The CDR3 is CASSSVINEGYTF. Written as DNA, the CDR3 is TGTGCCAGCAGCTCGGTTATAAATGAAGGCTACACCTTC.

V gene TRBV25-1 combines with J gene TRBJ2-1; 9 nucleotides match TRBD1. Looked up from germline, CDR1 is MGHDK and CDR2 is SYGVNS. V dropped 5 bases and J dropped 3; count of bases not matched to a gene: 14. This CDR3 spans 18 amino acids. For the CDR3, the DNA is TGTGCCAGCAGTCTCCGGTACAGGGGGCTTGGGGGCTACAATGAGCAGTTCTTC. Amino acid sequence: CASSLRYRGLGGYNEQFF.

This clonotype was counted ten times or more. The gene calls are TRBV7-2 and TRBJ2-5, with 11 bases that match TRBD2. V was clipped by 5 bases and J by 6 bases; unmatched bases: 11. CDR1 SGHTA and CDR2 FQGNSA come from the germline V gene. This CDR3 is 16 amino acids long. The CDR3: CASSQVAGGPIKTQYF. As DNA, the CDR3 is TGTGCCAGCAGCCAAGTAGCGGGGGGGCCGATAAAGACCCAGTACTTC.